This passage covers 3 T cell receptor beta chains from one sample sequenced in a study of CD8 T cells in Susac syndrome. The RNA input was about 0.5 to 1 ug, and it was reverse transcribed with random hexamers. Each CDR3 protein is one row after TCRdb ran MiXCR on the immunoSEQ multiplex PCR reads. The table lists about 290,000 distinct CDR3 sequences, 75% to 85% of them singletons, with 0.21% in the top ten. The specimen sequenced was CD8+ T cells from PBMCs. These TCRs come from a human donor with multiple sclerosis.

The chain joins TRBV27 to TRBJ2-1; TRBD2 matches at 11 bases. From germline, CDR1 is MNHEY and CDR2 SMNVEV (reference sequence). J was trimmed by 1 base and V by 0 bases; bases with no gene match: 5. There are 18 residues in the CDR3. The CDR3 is CASSLSLAGVLSYNEQFF. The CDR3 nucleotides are TGTGCCAGCAGTTTATCACTAGCGGGAGTTCTGTCCTACAATGAGCAGTTCTTC.

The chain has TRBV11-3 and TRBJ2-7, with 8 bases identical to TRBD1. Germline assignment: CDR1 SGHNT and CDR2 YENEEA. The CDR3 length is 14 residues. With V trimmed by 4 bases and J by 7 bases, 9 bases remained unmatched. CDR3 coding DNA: TGTGCCAGCAGCTCCCCGACAGGGGCGCGGGAGCAGTACTTC. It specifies CASSSPTGAREQYF.

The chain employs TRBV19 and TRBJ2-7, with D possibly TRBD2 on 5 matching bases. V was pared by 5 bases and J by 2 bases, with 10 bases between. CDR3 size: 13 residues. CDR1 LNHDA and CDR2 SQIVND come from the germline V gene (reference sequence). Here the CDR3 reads CASSPPGAYEQYF. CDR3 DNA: TGTGCCAGTAGTCCCCCCGGGGCCTACGAGCAGTACTTC. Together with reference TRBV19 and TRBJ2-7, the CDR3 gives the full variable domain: DGGITQSPKYLFRKEGQNVTLSCEQNLNHDAMYWYRQDPGQGLRLIYYSQIVNDFQKGDIAEGYSVSREKKESFPLTVTSAQKNPTAFYLCASSPPGAYEQYFGPGTRLTVT.